The sequence of this T cell receptor (beta chain) was determined in a study of T cell repertoires in cytomegalovirus infection. Overall study context: The authors relied on CMV epitopes, both recently identified HLA-C-restricted and well-studied HLA-B-restricted. Signatures in public TCR beta sequences pointed to both CMV infection and matching HLA type.

TCRdb processed the reads anew with MiXCR; each CDR3 protein has one entry. The sample lists 110,000 or so distinct CDR3 sequences, under 35% seen once, with around 41% in the top ten. Whole-study results and caveats: CMV-specific TCR beta clonotypes restricted by HLA-C dominated the ex vivo response.

In regard to this clonotype: The antigen remains undetermined.

V was pared by 5 bases and J by 3 bases, with 16 bases between. The CDR3 runs 15 residues. Germline-derived CDR1 and CDR2 are MNHEY and SMNVEV (reference sequence). The specimen was CD8+ T cells from cultured PBMCs, collected from culture after CMV antigen stimulation. The receptor comes from a human donor in good health (CMV status not recorded). Some clones in this sample may be carry-over from other donors' samples. The chain has TRBV27 and TRBJ1-2; D remains unclear. CDR3 sequence: CASSPLGSWDYGYTF. The CDR3 DNA sequence: TGTGCCAGCAGTCCCCTAGGGAGTTGGGACTATGGCTACACCTTC.